This T cell receptor (beta chain) was recorded in a study of T-cell memory formation after mild COVID-19. For the study at large: Among the donors, TCR clusters were largely specific to each donor.

5'RACE, which relied on constant-segment primers, yielded TCR alpha and TCR beta cDNA libraries carrying sample barcodes and UMIs. TCRdb re-analysed the 5' RACE reads in MiXCR, keeping a single row per CDR3 protein. The sample includes 350,000 or so distinct CDR3 sequences, roughly 21% of them seen just once. This CDR3 region has 11 residues. Trimming left V 4 bases short and J 3 bases short, with 4 bases between. The germline V gene has CDR1 SQVTM and CDR2 ANQGSEA. This clonotype was seen only a few times. The antigen remains unidentified. Overall study results and limits: The main location of contracting CD4+ clones was CM and EM, and that of contracting CD8+ clones was EMRA. There was a balanced CD4/CD8 profile in clones contracting day 15 to 85, and later expanders leaned CD4+.

The rearrangement links TRBV29-1 to TRBJ2-1; D not resolved. The TCR originated in an adult woman who had mild COVID-19 (a few samples of this study predate the infection). Cell type and time point are not known. The material sequenced was PBMCs or a T cell subset sorted from them (not recorded which). The CDR3 region is CSVVLYNEQFF. Here the CDR3 DNA reads TGCAGCGTTGTACTCTACAATGAGCAGTTCTTC.